The text below deals with one T cell receptor beta chain. CDR3 size: 15 residues. V gave up 0 bases and J gave up 6 bases, with 12 bases separating them. Germline CDR1 is LGHDT and CDR2 is YNNKEL (reference sequence). Study processing details: Amplification with reference gene primers provided the estimates of nucleated cell counts. Only in-frame clones appear in the TCRdb table, and some are missing; sequencing was by immunoSEQ multiplex PCR. V and J calls and clone size are as listed in that table; D and trimming were resolved from the DNA. Among 100,000 to 150,000 clones listed, about 82% were seen once. The data stem from a study of blood T cell repertoires in COVID-19. The wider study: Samples taken during acute and convalescent COVID-19 were collected in the United States, Italy and Spain. Sources were T cells, B-cell-depleted T cells, or PBMCs; the material itself was cDNA or gDNA.

The chain is built from TRBV3-1 (or the pseudogene TRBV3-2) and TRBJ1-5, with a possible D match to TRBD1 (6 bases). Source material: peripheral blood. The sequence came from a man between 60 and 75 years old with active or convalescent COVID-19. DNA of the CDR3: TGTGCCAGCAGCCAAGATACGACAGGCAGTCAGCCCCAGCATTTT. Its translation is CASSQDTTGSQPQHF.